The 32 T cell receptor beta chains given below trace back to one sample, sequenced in a study of cytomegalovirus exposure and HLA in healthy donors. Repertoires were generated with immunoSEQ multiplex PCR, while TCRdb's copy carries only in-frame clones and drops some. The sample yields about 150,000 clones, less than 90% seen once. Sequenced sample: PBMCs. These receptors were taken from a man aged 18 to 29 in good health and CMV-seropositive.

A note on this clone: The sample holds other DNA sequences that translate to the same CDR3. The rearrangement uses TRBV2 and TRBJ1-3, with TRBD1 identical over 7 bases. J gave up 0 bases and V 6 bases, and 5 bases lay outside the gene matches. Germline loops: CDR1 SNHLY, CDR2 FYNNEI. The CDR3 totals 15 residues. The CDR3 spells CASRRQGSSGNTIYF. DNA of the CDR3: TGTGCCAGCAGACGACAGGGTTCCTCTGGAAACACCATATATTTT.

This chain uses TRBV4-3 with TRBJ1-1; the D is unclear. Germline CDR1 and CDR2: LGHNA and YSLEER. Trimming cost V 4 bases and J 5 bases, with 17 bases left between them. The CDR3 loop spans 15 amino acids. This CDR3 reads CASSLASPLETEAFF. In DNA, the CDR3 is TGCGCCAGCAGCCTGGCCAGTCCATTGGAGACTGAAGCTTTCTTT.

CDR3 in DNA: TGTGCCAGCAGTCCGAGCGGGGCCTACAATGAGCAGTTCTTC. Protein sequence: CASSPSGAYNEQFF. The chain recombines TRBV7-2 with TRBJ2-1, with 7 positions matching TRBD2. With 6 bases clipped from V and 2 bases from J, the junction kept 4 bases outside the gene matches. The CDR3 spans 14 residues. CDR1 and CDR2 from the germline V gene are SGHTA and FQGNSA.

The chain employs TRBV7-9 and TRBJ1-2; a weak D match, TRBD1 (5 bases). This CDR3 region has 12 residues. The V and J ends lost 1 base and 8 bases respectively, with 8 bases between them. In germline, CDR1 is SEHNR, CDR2 FQNEAQ (reference sequence). The CDR3 bases are TGTGCCAGCAGCTTAGGGGGCATCGGCTACACCTTC. It codes for CASSLGGIGYTF. Full variable domain (missing parts from reference TRBV7-9 and TRBJ1-2): DTGVSQNPRHKITKRGQNVTFRCDPISEHNRLYWYRQTLGQGPEFLTYFQNEAQLEKSRLLSDRFSAERPKGSFSTLEIQRTEQGDSAMYLCASSLGGIGYTFGSGTRLTVV.

This clone has a handful of counts. The chain is built from TRBV7-8 and TRBJ2-5; D is uncertain. The CDR3 has 15 amino acids. The germline V gene encodes CDR1 SGHVS and CDR2 FQNEAQ. The V and J ends lost 0 bases and 5 bases respectively, with 13 bases between them. CDR3 loop: CASSLAESKRETQYF. CDR3 sequence (DNA): TGTGCCAGCAGCTTAGCGGAATCCAAGAGGGAGACCCAGTACTTC.

The chain carries TRBV11-2 and TRBJ1-3; D unclear. CDR3 size: 13 residues. The V gene lost 6 bases and the J gene lost 8 bases, with 14 bases spanning the gap. Germline CDR1 reads SGHAT; CDR2 reads FQNNGV. CDR3 sequence reads: CASSLASSDTIYF. The CDR3 DNA reads as TGTGCCAGCAGTCTAGCCAGCTCGGACACCATATATTTT.

This chain uses TRBV13 with TRBJ2-6, with 12 positions matching TRBD1. The CDR3 is 18 residues long. Per the germline V gene, CDR1 is PRHDT and CDR2 is FYEKMQ (reference sequence). Trimming cost V 5 bases and J 2 bases; bases outside gene matches: 7. CDR3 residues: CASSALGQGAPGANVLTF. Here the CDR3 DNA reads TGTGCCAGCAGCGCCTTGGGACAGGGGGCGCCTGGGGCCAACGTCCTGACTTTC.

The chain couples TRBV9 to TRBJ2-1, with TRBD2 matching over 9 bases. CDR1 is SGDLS and CDR2 is YYNGEE in the germline V gene. V shed 0 bases, J shed 5 bases, and the junction held 3 bases outside the gene matches. The CDR3 is 15 amino acids. CDR3 nucleotide sequence: TGTGCCAGCAGCGTAGCTTCTAGCGGGGACAATGAGCAGTTCTTC. Translation gives CASSVASSGDNEQFF. The variable domain in full, with the rest retrieved from reference TRBV9 and TRBJ2-1, is DSGVTQTPKHLITATGQRVTLRCSPRSGDLSVYWYQQSLDQGLQFLIQYYNGEERAKGNILERFSAQQFPDLHSELNLSSLELGDSALYFCASSVASSGDNEQFFGPGTRLTVL.

This sequence joins TRBV6-5 and TRBJ2-5, with 8 bases fitting TRBD2. This CDR3 has 13 residues. Germline-derived CDR1 and CDR2 are MNHEY and SVGAGI. V lost 6 bases to trimming and J lost 5 bases; unmatched junction nucleotides: 5. This CDR3 is CASRLAGGETQYF. CDR3 DNA: TGTGCCAGCAGACTTGCGGGGGGTGAGACCCAGTACTTC.

V gene TRBV7-9 combines with J gene TRBJ2-3; D unresolved. Trimming removed 1 base at V and 3 bases at J, with 8 bases between. CDR1 and CDR2 from the germline V gene are SEHNR and FQNEAQ (reference sequence). This CDR3 has 14 amino acids. DNA for the CDR3: TGTGCCAGCAGCTTAGGCTCAGATACAGATACGCAGTATTTT. This encodes CASSLGSDTDTQYF.

The J gene is TRBJ2-2, the V gene TRBV5-6; 8 nucleotides line up with TRBD2. Per the germline V gene, CDR1 is SGHDT and CDR2 is YYEEEE. The CDR3 has 16 amino acids. Trimming at V came to 0 bases and at J to 5 bases, leaving 6 bases not matched to a gene. The CDR3 region is CASSLGASGHTGELFF. CDR3 nucleotide sequence: TGTGCCAGCAGCTTGGGCGCTAGCGGGCATACCGGGGAGCTGTTTTTT.

The rearrangement joins TRBV6-5 to TRBJ2-1, with TRBD2 matching 10 bases. The CDR3 is made up of 15 amino acids. Germline CDR1 MNHEY, CDR2 SVGAGI. V lost 6 bases, J lost 3 bases, and 5 bases stayed unmatched. The CDR3 DNA sequence: TGTGCCAGCAGAACCACTAGCGGGGTCTACAATGAGCAGTTCTTC. Its protein is CASRTTSGVYNEQFF.

The chain joins TRBV2 to TRBJ2-3; no firm D call. There are 14 residues in the CDR3. V dropped 10 bases and J dropped 1 base, with 15 bases sitting between them. Per germline, CDR1 SNHLY and CDR2 FYNNEI. CDR3 in amino acids: CATPGDIGTDTQYF. The CDR3 DNA reads TGTGCCACGCCCGGTGATATAGGCACAGATACGCAGTATTTT.

The chain links TRBV6-5 to TRBJ1-1, with D uncertain. Trimming took 2 bases from V and 7 from J, leaving 8 bases between them. Germline V gene sequence: CDR1 MNHEY, CDR2 SVGAGI. The CDR3 runs to 12 residues. The CDR3 nucleotides are TGTGCCAGCAGTTACCCAGGCCTTGAAGCTTTCTTT. Protein sequence: CASSYPGLEAFF.

This clone is a singleton in its sample. The V and J genes are TRBV5-1 and TRBJ1-3; D is possibly TRBD1 (5 bases). The CDR3 sequence is 13 residues long. Deletions cut 5 bases from V and 0 bases from J, with 6 bases between. CDR1 SGHRS and CDR2 YFSETQ come from the germline V gene. The CDR3 DNA reads TGCGCCAGCAGAGGGGACTCTGGAAACACCATATATTTT. Protein: CASRGDSGNTIYF.

V and J are TRBV6-1 and TRBJ1-3; perhaps TRBD1 as D (6 bases). The CDR3 covers 14 residues. V was trimmed by 8 bases and J by 5 bases, leaving 16 bases between them. Per germline, CDR1 MNHNS and CDR2 SASEGT. The CDR3 reads CASGVAGARNTIYF. CDR3 sequence (DNA): TGTGCCAGCGGGGTAGCAGGGGCTCGAAACACCATATATTTT.

The CDR3 region is CASSLGGAGQETQYF. CDR3 bases: TGTGCCAGCAGCTTAGGGGGAGCGGGACAAGAGACCCAGTACTTC. The gene calls are TRBV7-2 and TRBJ2-5; TRBD2 agrees at 7 bases. V was pared by 1 base and J by 2 bases, with 4 bases of the junction left unmatched. CDR1 is SGHTA, CDR2 FQGNSA, per germline. This CDR3 is built from 15 residues.

The chain recombines TRBV6-5 with TRBJ1-2, with 8 positions matching TRBD1. This CDR3 spans 14 amino acids. J lost 4 bases, V lost 8 bases, and 9 bases had no gene match. Per germline, CDR1 MNHEY and CDR2 SVGAGI. CDR3: CASRPDRGGYGYTF. The CDR3 DNA follows: TGTGCCAGCCGCCCCGACAGGGGTGGCTATGGCTACACCTTC.

The chain has TRBV5-1 and TRBJ1-6; 8 nucleotides match TRBD1. The CDR3 spans 15 residues. Per germline, CDR1 SGHRS and CDR2 YFSETQ. Losses at the gene ends were 4 bases for V and 6 bases for J; bases not matched to a gene: 6. CDR3 sequence reads: CASSPSGTGNSPLHF. The CDR3 bases are TGCGCCAGCAGCCCGTCCGGGACAGGTAATTCACCCCTCCACTTT.

This clone turned up a few times. The chain recombines TRBV25-1 with TRBJ1-2; 8 nucleotides match TRBD1. The germline CDR1 and CDR2 sequences are MGHDK and SYGVNS. Losses at the gene ends were 1 base for V and 4 bases for J; bases not matched to a gene: 11. The CDR3 contains 17 residues. The CDR3 DNA reads as TGTGCCAGCAGTGAATGGGGACAGGATCTAGATACCTATGGCTACACCTTC. Translated: CASSEWGQDLDTYGYTF.

V is TRBV9 and J is TRBJ2-7; 7 bases fit TRBD2. Germline CDR1 reads SGDLS; CDR2 reads YYNGEE. The CDR3 has 15 residues. The trim removed 0 bases at V and 2 bases at J, leaving 5 bases unmatched. CDR3 loop: CASSVDHRGAYEQYF. The CDR3 nucleotides are TGTGCCAGCAGCGTAGACCACCGGGGGGCCTACGAGCAGTACTTC.

The chain carries TRBV5-1 and TRBJ2-3; TRBD2 aligns across 7 bases. With V trimmed by 3 bases and J by 5 bases, 6 bases remained unmatched. The CDR3 consists of 14 residues. Germline values: CDR1 SGHRS, CDR2 YFSETQ. CDR3 region: CASSSAGGVDTQYF. Written as DNA, the CDR3 is TGCGCCAGCAGCTCGGCTGGGGGGGTAGATACGCAGTATTTT. Combining the CDR3 with reference TRBV5-1 and TRBJ2-3 gives the whole variable domain KAGVTQTPRYLIKTRGQQVTLSCSPISGHRSVSWYQQTPGQGLQFLFEYFSETQRNKGNFPGRFSGRQFSNSRSEMNVSTLELGDSALYLCASSSAGGVDTQYFGPGTRLTVL.

The chain joins TRBV6-5 to TRBJ2-1; 8 bases align to TRBD2. CDR1 is MNHEY, CDR2 SVGAGI, per germline. V was clipped by 7 bases and J by 6 bases; unmatched bases: 5. This CDR3 comprises 13 residues. The CDR3 loop is CASTAGGSNEQFF. As DNA, the CDR3 is TGTGCCAGCACTGCGGGGGGTAGCAATGAGCAGTTCTTC.

The genes are TRBV27 and TRBJ1-1; 7 nucleotides match TRBD1. Looked up from germline, CDR1 is MNHEY and CDR2 is SMNVEV (reference sequence). V gave up 4 bases and J gave up 2 bases; unmatched junction bases: 7. The CDR3 has 15 amino acids. The CDR3 region has the DNA TGTGCCAGCAGTTCCCCCCGGGACAGTAACACTGAAGCTTTCTTT. This translates into CASSSPRDSNTEAFF.

V gene TRBV11-3 combines with J gene TRBJ1-5; 9 bases agree with TRBD1. Germline lookup yields CDR1 SGHNT and CDR2 YENEEA. This CDR3 has 18 residues. V shed 5 bases and J 1 base; nucleotides not matched to a gene: 12. The CDR3 sequence: CASSPWDRESWSNQPQHF. CDR3 DNA: TGTGCCAGCAGCCCTTGGGACAGGGAGAGCTGGAGCAATCAGCCCCAGCATTTT.

This chain joins TRBV30 and TRBJ1-1; D remains unclear. Trimming took off 2 bases at V and 0 bases at J, with 13 bases between the two ends. The CDR3 length is 15 residues. Germline CDR1 GTSNPN, CDR2 SVGIG (reference sequence). The CDR3 reads CAWSLLGGMNTEAFF. The DNA for the CDR3 is TGTGCCTGGAGTCTTCTTGGCGGGATGAACACTGAAGCTTTCTTT.

The table lists this clone with a few counts. The chain employs TRBV7-8 and TRBJ2-7, with a tentative D call TRBD2 (6 bases). The CDR3 sequence is 14 residues long. Germline V gene lookup returns CDR1 SGHVS and CDR2 FQNEAQ. Between the trimmed V and J ends, which lost 5 bases and 8 bases, there was a span of 19 bases. As DNA, the CDR3 is TGTGCCAGCAGCCTGACTAGAACCCTCTCCCAGCAGTACTTC. As protein: CASSLTRTLSQQYF. The entire variable domain, with the rest obtained from reference TRBV7-8 and TRBJ2-7, is as follows: GAGVSQSPRYKVAKRGQDVALRCDPISGHVSLFWYQQALGQGPEFLTYFQNEAQLDKSGLPSDRFFAERPEGSVSTLKIQRTQQEDSAVYLCASSLTRTLSQQYFGPGTRLTVT.

This clone was found once. The CDR3 coding sequence is TGTGCCAGAAGCTCCAGACAGCGCCTCAATGAAAAACTGTTTTTT. Translation: CARSSRQRLNEKLFF. The chain joins TRBV5-3 to TRBJ1-4; possible D gene TRBD1, 5 bases. TRBV5-3 is placed among ORFs of uncertain function. Between the trimmed V and J ends, which lost 3 bases and 5 bases, there was a span of 14 bases. The CDR3 has 15 amino acids.

This clone has a single count. Its ends do not fully match the called genes, so a read error is possible. The chain employs TRBV10-3 and TRBJ2-1; possibly TRBD2 for D (5 bases). The CDR3 is 14 residues long. Germline V gives CDR1 ENHRY, CDR2 SYGVKD. The CDR3 protein is CAISDPSSHNEQFF. CDR3 coding DNA: TGTGCCATCAGTGACCCTAGCTCCCACAATGAGCAGTTCTTC.

CDR3 region: CASRTSGGSEQYF. CDR3 nucleotide sequence: TGTGCCAGCCGGACTAGCGGGGGGAGCGAGCAGTACTTC. This chain joins TRBV5-4 and TRBJ2-7; 14 bases map to TRBD2. V shed 7 bases and J 6 bases; nucleotides not matched to a gene: 3. CDR3 length: 13 residues. Germline V gene lookup returns CDR1 SGHNT and CDR2 YYREEE (reference sequence).

The rearrangement joins TRBV9 to TRBJ2-7; 12 nucleotides line up with TRBD1. Per germline, CDR1 SGDLS and CDR2 YYNGEE. V was clipped by 3 bases and J by 7 bases; unmatched bases: 8. CDR3 size: 15 residues. As DNA, the CDR3 is TGTGCCAGCAGCGGCCCGGGACAGGGGGCGAGGGAGCAGTACTTC. It specifies CASSGPGQGAREQYF.

The genes are TRBV5-1 and TRBJ2-2, with D maybe TRBD2 (5 bases). V was shortened by 6 bases and J by 10 bases, with 16 bases between the two germline ends. There are 13 residues in the CDR3. Germline V gene data show CDR1 as SGHRS and CDR2 as YFSETQ. CDR3 in amino acids: CASTVSSREELFF. CDR3 DNA sequence: TGCGCCAGCACCGTGTCTTCCCGGGAGGAGCTGTTTTTT.